What follows is one TCR beta chain and its context. The germline V gene has CDR1 MNHEY and CDR2 SVGAGI. V dropped 6 bases and J dropped 7; count of bases not matched to a gene: 6. This CDR3 comprises 14 residues. Here immunoSEQ multiplex PCR was the method, and the copy in TCRdb shows in-frame clones only, minus some. Of some 82,000 clones in the sample, 95% to 98% were seen once. The source of the sample is a study of technical replicates of blood from several donors. The chain uses TRBV6-5 and TRBJ1-4; TRBD1 matches at 9 bases. The sequenced material came from T cells isolated from PBMCs. The TCR sequence derives from a human donor in good health. CDR3 DNA: TGTGCCAGCAGACTAACAGGGGGCTTTGAAAAACTGTTTTTT. Residues: CASRLTGGFEKLFF.